The next 9 T cell receptor beta chains were all read from a single sample in a study of post-analysis software for immune sequencing data (dated by TCRdb to the mid-2010s). The full study reports these points: Roughly 5 TRBV segments, including TRBV5-6, TRBV5-1 and TRBV20-1, were significantly more frequent in patients than controls.

These receptors have no identified antigens. The method was PCR. Sequencing was performed on an Illumina HiSeq 2500. To reduce PCR and sequencing biases, unique molecular identifiers were incorporated into the TCR beta cDNA libraries. TCRdb took the public reads, trimmed them with fastp at Q25, ran MiXCR for clone calling and kept in-frame beta chains. Rows are combined by CDR3 protein, so each entry shows the most common genes and DNA. This sample lists 750,000 to 950,000 distinct CDR3 sequences; around 53% were detected once. The ten most abundant clones make up about 4.8% of the sample. The sample comprised blood. Every receptor here comes from a girl under 18 with multiple sclerosis.

The V call is TRBV4-1, the J call TRBJ2-7; D unclear. Trimming stripped 8 bases from V and 3 bases from J, with 17 bases between. Looked up from germline, CDR1 is MGHRA and CDR2 is YSYEKL. CDR3 size: 14 residues. CDR3 protein: CASAKGEASYEQYF. DNA of the CDR3: TGCGCCAGCGCGAAAGGAGAGGCTAGCTACGAGCAGTACTTC.

V and J are TRBV10-3 and TRBJ1-6; D gene uncertain. The CDR3 contains 16 residues. V lost 1 base, J lost 7 bases, and 14 bases lay in between. Germline lookup yields CDR1 ENHRY and CDR2 SYGVKD. The CDR3 bases are TGTGCCATCAGTGAGTTGGGTACAGACCGGAATTCACCCCTCCACTTT. Residues: CAISELGTDRNSPLHF.

As for this clonotype: A read error may account for a junction end that differs from germline. The CDR3 is CASSENWDRTYGCTF. CDR3 nucleotides: TGTGCCAGCAGTGAAAACTGGGACAGGACCTATGGCTGCACCTTC. The chain is built from TRBV6-1 and TRBJ1-2, with TRBD1 matching 8 bases. CDR1 MNHNS and CDR2 SASEGT come from the germline V gene. This CDR3 spans 15 amino acids.

The V gene is TRBV12-3 or TRBV12-4, the J gene TRBJ1-2, with a possible D match to TRBD1 (5 bases). The CDR3 is 14 residues long. V was cut by 2 bases and J by 3 bases, with 10 bases left in between. The CDR3 here is CASSLREGDYGYTF. The CDR3 bases are TGTGCCAGCAGTTTAAGGGAAGGGGACTATGGCTACACCTTC.

This rearrangement joins TRBV27 to TRBJ1-2; no clear D. CDR1 and CDR2 from the germline V gene are MNHEY and SMNVEV (reference sequence). CDR3 size: 14 residues. V was trimmed by 7 bases and J by 0 bases, leaving 12 bases between them. For the CDR3, the DNA is TGTGCCAGCAAACTATCGGAAGCTAACTATGGCTACACCTTC. This codes for CASKLSEANYGYTF.

This clonotype was picked up a small number of times. The V call is TRBV7-3, the J call TRBJ2-1; D gene ambiguous. This CDR3 region has 13 residues. Germline CDR1 SGHTA, CDR2 FQGTGA. V was pared by 1 base and J by 4 bases, with 5 bases between. The CDR3 loop is CASSLIGYNEQFF. The CDR3 DNA reads as TGTGCCAGCAGCTTAATCGGGTACAATGAGCAGTTCTTC.

This clonotype was counted a few times. The J gene is TRBJ2-6, the V gene TRBV5-1; a weak D match, TRBD1 (5 bases). V lost 0 bases and J lost 4, with 11 bases in between. Germline V CDR1 and CDR2: SGHRS, YFSETQ. The CDR3 spans 16 residues. In DNA form, the CDR3 reads TGCGCCAGCAGCTTGGTAGGGGTAACAGGGGCCAACGTCCTGACTTTC. Its protein is CASSLVGVTGANVLTF.

The sample holds a few counts of this clonotype. This chain joins TRBV4-2 and TRBJ2-7; 7 nucleotides align to TRBD2. After removal of 2 bases from V and 2 bases from J, the junction contained 9 bases not matched to a gene. Germline V CDR1 and CDR2: LGHNA, YNFKEQ. The CDR3 covers 16 residues. CDR3 region: CASSQSTGGTTYEQYF. CDR3 in DNA: TGTGCCAGCAGCCAATCTACGGGGGGAACCACCTACGAGCAGTACTTC.

This rearrangement joins TRBV11-2 to TRBJ1-2, with D possibly matching TRBD1 (5 bases). Germline CDR1 is SGHAT and CDR2 is FQNNGV. This CDR3 has 15 residues. The V end was cut by 0 bases, the J end by 2 bases, with 10 bases between. In DNA form, the CDR3 reads TGTGCCAGCAGCTTAGAAGGGTCAGGGAACTATGGCTACACCTTC. It encodes CASSLEGSGNYGYTF.